This T cell receptor beta chain stems from a study of blood T cell repertoires in COVID-19. Measured with immunoSEQ multiplex PCR; TCRdb has only the in-frame clones, and not every one. Among 75,000 to 80,000 clones listed, around 89% were seen once. Trimming at V came to 0 bases and at J to 0 bases, leaving 7 bases not matched to a gene. This CDR3 spans 17 amino acids. Germline V gene data show CDR1 as MNHNS and CDR2 as SASEGT. This clonotype was sampled from a human donor in a cohort sampled during active COVID-19. Sequenced material: peripheral blood. V usage is TRBV6-1 and J usage is TRBJ2-7; 8 positions agree with TRBD2. CDR3: CASSEALMSGSSYEQYF. The CDR3 nucleotides are TGTGCCAGCAGTGAAGCGCTTATGAGCGGGAGCTCCTACGAGCAGTACTTC.